One sample yielded the 21 T cell receptor beta chains listed below, sequenced in a study of response to subunit inactivated influenza vaccine. TCRdb processed the RT-PCR reads anew with MiXCR; each CDR3 protein has one entry. The data contain 700,000 to 900,000 distinct CDR3 sequences, 21% of them singletons. Sequencing used PBMCs from blood, obtained about 5 days after vaccination. These receptors all stem from a man aged 50-60 years who received an inactivated influenza vaccine.

The chain has TRBV28 and TRBJ1-2, with D unclear. The germline V gene has CDR1 MDHEN and CDR2 SYDVKM. Between the trimmed V and J ends, which lost 5 bases and 4 bases, there was a span of 17 bases. The length of the CDR3 is 15 residues. This CDR3 reads CASSPPGRVGYGYTF. The CDR3 region has the DNA TGTGCCAGCAGTCCCCCCGGACGTGTGGGCTATGGCTACACCTTC.

This clonotype was seen a handful of times. The chain joins TRBV9 to TRBJ2-1; D gene uncertain. Germline V gives CDR1 SGDLS, CDR2 YYNGEE. Trimming took off 3 bases at V and 0 bases at J, with 13 bases between the two ends. The CDR3 contains 16 residues. As DNA, the CDR3 is TGTGCCAGCAGCGCTACTTTGGTGAGCTCCTACAATGAGCAGTTCTTC. Translation gives CASSATLVSSYNEQFF.

The CDR3 region is CASSQDTSANNEQFF. CDR3 sequence (DNA): TGCGCCAGCAGCCAAGATACTAGCGCCAACAATGAGCAGTTCTTC. The chain employs TRBV4-3 and TRBJ2-1, with TRBD2 matching 7 bases. The length of the CDR3 is 15 residues. The germline V gene encodes CDR1 LGHNA and CDR2 YSLEER. V lost 0 bases to trimming and J lost 5 bases; unmatched junction nucleotides: 4.

This clonotype came up a few times. The V and J genes are TRBV7-2 and TRBJ2-1, with D unresolved. Trimming stripped 2 bases from V and 8 bases from J, with 10 bases between. Germline lookup yields CDR1 SGHTA and CDR2 FQGNSA. The CDR3 runs to 13 residues. The CDR3 DNA follows: TGTGCCAGCAGCTTATCGGTTCGGGATGAGCAGTTCTTC. Protein product: CASSLSVRDEQFF.

This clonotype occurred a few times. The V and J genes are TRBV10-3 and TRBJ1-2, with no clear D. The germline gives CDR1 ENHRY, CDR2 SYGVKD. With 4 bases removed from V and 3 bases from J, the gap between germline ends came to 9 bases. This CDR3 spans 13 amino acids. CDR3 amino acids: CAISGSADYGYTF. For the CDR3, the DNA is TGTGCCATCAGTGGCTCGGCGGACTATGGCTACACCTTC.

This clonotype occurred a few times. CDR3 DNA: TGTGCCTGGAGTGGGGGGACTCCCCACTCGCGCGGTGAGCAGTTCTTC. Translated: CAWSGGTPHSRGEQFF. The chain combines TRBV30 with TRBJ2-1; D may be TRBD2 (6 bases). The germline gives CDR1 GTSNPN, CDR2 SVGIG (reference sequence). V lost 1 base and J lost 9, with 22 bases in between. The CDR3 has 16 residues.

The chain is built from TRBV6-5 and TRBJ2-5; no reliable D call. Per germline, CDR1 MNHEY and CDR2 SVGAGI. Trimming removed 3 bases at V and 1 base at J, with 6 bases between. This CDR3 has 13 residues. CDR3 protein: CASSYKGQETQYF. The DNA for the CDR3 is TGTGCCAGCAGTTATAAAGGCCAAGAGACCCAGTACTTC.

The rearrangement joins TRBV7-6 to TRBJ1-6, with D perhaps matching TRBD1 (6 bases). The CDR3 runs to 15 residues. Trimming removed 2 bases from V and 10 bases from J, with 15 bases in between. Per germline, CDR1 SGHVS and CDR2 FNYEAQ. CDR3 coding DNA: TGTGCCAGCAGCTTATTTTTAGGGGGTAACTCACCCCTCCACTTT. Its protein is CASSLFLGGNSPLHF.

V usage is TRBV12-3 or TRBV12-4 and J usage is TRBJ2-7; the match to TRBD2 covers 8 bases. This CDR3 has 14 amino acids. Unmatched junction bases numbered 6, after V lost 6 bases and J lost 2 bases. The CDR3: CASRASGHPYEQYF. The CDR3 coding sequence is TGTGCCAGCAGAGCTAGCGGGCACCCCTACGAGCAGTACTTC.

The chain has TRBV7-2 and TRBJ2-1; 11 bases fit TRBD2. Germline V gene data show CDR1 as SGHTA and CDR2 as FQGNSA. V was pared by 0 bases and J by 9 bases, with 4 bases of the junction left unmatched. This CDR3 is 15 amino acids long. CDR3 coding DNA: TGTGCCAGCAGCTTAGCTAGCGGGAGGGCCGTTGAGCAGTTCTTC. Translating it yields CASSLASGRAVEQFF.

This clonotype was recorded at least ten times. V usage is TRBV27 and J usage is TRBJ1-2, with TRBD1 as a possible D gene (5 bases). Trimming removed 4 bases from V and 8 bases from J, with 23 bases in between. The germline V gene has CDR1 MNHEY and CDR2 SMNVEV (reference sequence). The length of the CDR3 is 16 residues. The chain's CDR3 is CASSSFYRKKDAGYTF. For the CDR3, the DNA is TGTGCCAGCAGTTCATTTTACAGGAAGAAGGACGCAGGCTACACCTTC.

The V gene is TRBV5-5, the J gene TRBJ2-7, with D uncertain. Germline lookup yields CDR1 SGHKS and CDR2 YYEKEE (reference sequence). V shed 3 bases and J shed 7 bases, with 11 bases lying between them. The CDR3 is made up of 12 amino acids. This CDR3 is CASSSLWREQYF. The DNA of the CDR3 is TGTGCCAGCAGCTCTCTTTGGCGGGAGCAGTACTTC.

A few counts support this clonotype. The J gene is TRBJ2-7, the V gene TRBV7-9, with D possibly being TRBD2 (6 bases). The CDR3 is 13 amino acids. Germline CDR1 is SEHNR and CDR2 is FQNEAQ (reference sequence). V lost 5 bases to trimming and J lost 3 bases, with 11 bases between them. The CDR3 is CASSVGTFYEQYF. The CDR3 nucleotides are TGTGCCAGCAGCGTTGGGACTTTCTACGAGCAGTACTTC.

The rearrangement links TRBV10-3 to TRBJ2-7; 7 bases are a match to TRBD1. J gave up 5 bases and V 6 bases, and 7 bases lay outside the gene matches. The germline V gene has CDR1 ENHRY and CDR2 SYGVKD. The CDR3 loop spans 13 amino acids. The CDR3 DNA reads TGTGCCATCAGACCAGACAGGGTCAACGAGCAGTACTTC. The encoded protein is CAIRPDRVNEQYF.

Only a few counts were recorded for this clonotype. This chain links TRBV12-3 or TRBV12-4 with TRBJ1-2; unclear D gene. V was cut by 4 bases and J by 8 bases, with 17 bases left in between. The CDR3 runs to 14 residues. CDR3 in DNA: TGTGCCAGCAGTTCCCGAGACCGCGCGGGCGGCTACACCTTC. It specifies CASSSRDRAGGYTF.

The V and J genes are TRBV28 and TRBJ2-1; TRBD1 matches at 7 bases. The CDR3 runs to 16 residues. V shed 6 bases, J shed 1 base, and the junction held 9 bases outside the gene matches. The germline V gene has CDR1 MDHEN and CDR2 SYDVKM. CDR3 amino acids: CASSRQTGRSYNEQFF. CDR3 in DNA: TGTGCCAGCAGCCGACAGACAGGGCGGTCCTACAATGAGCAGTTCTTC. Full variable domain (missing parts from reference TRBV28 and TRBJ2-1): DVKVTQSSRYLVKRTGEKVFLECVQDMDHENMFWYRQDPGLGLRLIYFSYDVKMKEKGDIPEGYSVSREKKERFSLILESASTNQTSMYLCASSRQTGRSYNEQFFGPGTRLTVL.

This clonotype was detected many times. This rearrangement joins TRBV4-2 to TRBJ2-1; D gene uncertain. V lost 5 bases to trimming and J lost 8 bases, with 16 bases between them. Germline CDR1 and CDR2: LGHNA and YNFKEQ. The CDR3 sequence is 14 residues long. CDR3 in amino acids: CASSKPTGGDEQFF. The CDR3 nucleotides are TGTGCCAGCAGCAAACCTACTGGTGGAGATGAGCAGTTCTTC.

This clonotype was seen repeatedly, ten times or more. V is TRBV5-1 and J is TRBJ1-4; TRBD1 might be the D (5 bases). V was clipped by 4 bases and J by 4 bases, with 11 bases between them. Germline CDR1 reads SGHRS; CDR2 reads YFSETQ. The CDR3 runs 14 residues. The CDR3 reads CASSAGHVNEKLFF. Here the CDR3 DNA reads TGCGCCAGCAGCGCAGGACACGTTAATGAAAAACTGTTTTTT.

V usage is TRBV15 and J usage is TRBJ1-4, with D unresolved. Germline V gives CDR1 LNHNV, CDR2 YYDKDF (reference sequence). The CDR3 extends over 18 amino acids. Deletions cut 0 bases from V and 4 bases from J, with 18 bases between. The CDR3 DNA sequence: TGTGCCACCAGCAGAGACGTACAGCGAGGAACTAGTAATGAAAAACTGTTTTTT. It is translated as CATSRDVQRGTSNEKLFF.

This clonotype was recorded a few times. This rearrangement joins TRBV29-1 to TRBJ2-3; possibly TRBD1 or TRBD2 for D (5 bases each). V lost 6 bases and J lost 2, with 21 bases in between. Germline loops: CDR1 SQVTM, CDR2 ANQGSEA. This CDR3 has 16 residues. The CDR3 DNA sequence: TGCAGCGTCCTTCTCCCGAACTGGGGGAACACAGATACGCAGTATTTT. It codes for CSVLLPNWGNTDTQYF.

This clonotype showed up many times. The CDR3 coding sequence is TGCAGTGCTCTTCGCGTGCCCGATGGCTACACCTTC. Amino acids: CSALRVPDGYTF. J is TRBJ1-2 and V is TRBV20-1; D remains ambiguous. Germline V gene sequence: CDR1 DFQATT, CDR2 SNEGSKA (reference sequence). V lost 5 bases to trimming and J lost 6 bases, with 13 bases between them. The CDR3 extends over 12 amino acids.